The next 29 T cell receptor beta chains were all read from a single sample in a study of cytomegalovirus exposure and HLA in healthy donors. The PCR contained 60 Vbeta and 13 Jbeta primers. The protocol was immunoSEQ multiplex PCR, while the TCRdb copy is restricted to in-frame clones and leaves out a portion. The sample holds 150,000 or so clones; around three quarters are singletons and the top ten take around 4.1%. The material sequenced was PBMCs. The receptor set was obtained from a woman aged 40 to 50 in good health and CMV-seronegative.

This rearrangement joins TRBV29-1 to TRBJ2-1; tentatively, D is TRBD1 (6 bases). The V gene's germline CDR1 is SQVTM and CDR2 ANQGSEA. Trimming removed 8 bases from V and 0 bases from J, with 14 bases in between. This CDR3 is built from 14 residues. The CDR3 spells CSSDQDSSYNEQFF. CDR3 coding DNA: TGCAGCTCCGACCAGGACAGCTCCTACAATGAGCAGTTCTTC.

This clone was observed once. The gene calls are TRBV2 and TRBJ1-4; no clear D gene. Per germline, CDR1 SNHLY and CDR2 FYNNEI. The CDR3 spans 17 residues. Trimming removed 0 bases from V and 0 bases from J, with 11 bases in between. The CDR3 nucleotides read TGTGCCAGCAGTGAAGCCGCTATTGGAGCAACTAATGAAAAACTGTTTTTT. Its translation: CASSEAAIGATNEKLFF.

The rearrangement uses TRBV10-3 and TRBJ2-6; D not certain. CDR3 length equals 16 residues. From germline, CDR1 is ENHRY and CDR2 SYGVKD. Trimming pared 4 bases from V and 0 bases from J, leaving 10 bases between. CDR3 nucleotide sequence: TGTGCCATCAGTGCCGCGGTAAGCTCTGGGGCCAACGTCCTGACTTTC. Translation gives CAISAAVSSGANVLTF.

The V and J genes are TRBV10-3 and TRBJ2-5; 7 nucleotides line up with TRBD2. From germline, CDR1 is ENHRY and CDR2 SYGVKD. The V segment lost 3 bases and the J segment 4 bases; nucleotides outside the gene matches: 8. CDR3 length: 15 residues. CDR3 amino acids: CAISELWEGPETQYF. In DNA form, the CDR3 reads TGTGCCATCAGTGAATTGTGGGAGGGCCCAGAGACCCAGTACTTC.

The chain joins TRBV5-1 to TRBJ2-7; 10 nucleotides agree with TRBD2. The ends lost 4 bases at V and 0 bases at J; junction bases unmatched: 7. CDR3 length equals 16 residues. Germline V lookup: CDR1 SGHRS, CDR2 YFSETQ. DNA of the CDR3: TGCGCCAGCAGCATGGGGACTAGCGTGCCCTCCTACGAGCAGTACTTC. It codes for CASSMGTSVPSYEQYF.

The chain carries TRBV4-2 and TRBJ1-1; the D gene is possibly TRBD1 (5 bases). Germline lookup yields CDR1 LGHNA and CDR2 YNFKEQ. This CDR3 is built from 15 residues. Trimming pared 4 bases from V and 1 base from J, leaving 13 bases between. The CDR3 DNA reads TGTGCCAGCAGCCCCGACCCGACAGCGAACACTGAAGCTTTCTTT. Its protein is CASSPDPTANTEAFF.

This chain uses TRBV6-5 with TRBJ2-1, with a possible D match to TRBD1 (5 bases). CDR1 is MNHEY, CDR2 SVGAGI, per germline. The V end lost 10 bases, the J end lost 6 bases, and 10 bases lay between the germline ends. CDR3 length: 11 residues. The CDR3 DNA reads TGTGCCATCCGTCAGGGCAATGAGCAGTTCTTC. Encoded protein: CAIRQGNEQFF.

This chain links TRBV30 with TRBJ2-5; TRBD2 is a possible D gene (6 bases). The DNA matches TRBJ2-7 better at its end, which makes the J call doubtful. CDR1 is GTSNPN and CDR2 is SVGIG in the germline V gene (reference sequence). CDR3 length: 13 residues. CDR3 loop: CAWSYGGGSEQYF. CDR3 DNA: TGTGCCTGGAGCTACGGGGGTGGATCCGAGCAGTACTTC.

The table lists this clone with a few counts. The V gene is TRBV5-1, the J gene TRBJ2-3, with TRBD2 matching 11 bases. From germline, CDR1 is SGHRS and CDR2 YFSETQ. This CDR3 has 18 residues. Losses at the gene ends were 0 bases for V and 0 bases for J; bases not matched to a gene: 6. The chain's CDR3 is CASSLGLAGRSSTDTQYF. The CDR3 region has the DNA TGCGCCAGCAGCTTGGGACTAGCGGGACGGTCTAGCACAGATACGCAGTATTTT.

V is TRBV6-5 and J is TRBJ2-5, with D unclear. CDR3 length: 13 residues. CDR1 and CDR2 from the germline V gene are MNHEY and SVGAGI. V gave up 6 bases and J gave up 5 bases, with 13 bases separating them. This CDR3 reads CASRSPVSETQYF. The CDR3 DNA sequence: TGTGCCAGCAGATCCCCGGTGTCCGAGACCCAGTACTTC.

The chain joins TRBV5-1 to TRBJ2-7; a weak D match, TRBD2 (5 bases). This CDR3 comprises 13 residues. V lost 7 bases and J 3 bases, leaving 14 bases between the germline ends. In germline, CDR1 is SGHRS, CDR2 YFSETQ. The DNA of the CDR3 is TGCGCCAGCGGGTCGGGAATCGTCTACGAGCAGTACTTC. This codes for CASGSGIVYEQYF.

Here the CDR3 reads CASSFRMTGGVMNTEAFF. The DNA of the CDR3 is TGTGCCAGCAGCTTCCGTATGACAGGAGGAGTTATGAACACTGAAGCTTTCTTT. The chain is built from TRBV7-8 and TRBJ1-1; D might be TRBD1 (6 bases). This CDR3 is 18 amino acids long. In germline, CDR1 is SGHVS, CDR2 FQNEAQ. Between the trimmed V and J ends, which lost 3 bases and 0 bases, there was a span of 20 bases.

The V gene is TRBV19, the J gene TRBJ2-1; 13 bases match TRBD2. V gave up 5 bases and J gave up 6 bases; unmatched junction bases: 10. Germline CDR1 is LNHDA and CDR2 is SQIVND (reference sequence). CDR3 length: 17 amino acids. CDR3 sequence: CASSFGLAGAQTNEQFF. As DNA, the CDR3 is TGTGCCAGTAGTTTCGGACTAGCGGGGGCCCAAACCAATGAGCAGTTCTTC.

V and J are TRBV10-1 and TRBJ2-6; TRBD2 matches 14 bases. The CDR3 contains 16 residues. Germline V gene data show CDR1 as WNHNN and CDR2 as SYGVQD (reference sequence). V lost 8 bases, J lost 1 base, and 1 base stayed unmatched. DNA of the CDR3: TGCGCCAGCGGACTAGCGGGAGGATCTGGGGCCAACGTCCTGACTTTC. Protein sequence: CASGLAGGSGANVLTF.

The rearrangement joins TRBV5-1 to TRBJ2-7; D possibly corresponds to TRBD2 (5 bases). With 4 bases removed from V and 6 bases from J, the gap between germline ends came to 17 bases. The CDR3 extends over 14 amino acids. CDR1 SGHRS and CDR2 YFSETQ come from the germline V gene. The CDR3 spells CASSGTSLAGEQYF. For the CDR3, the DNA is TGCGCCAGCAGCGGAACTTCCCTAGCCGGCGAGCAGTACTTC.

The V gene is TRBV6-1, the J gene TRBJ2-5; TRBD2 agrees at 8 bases. The CDR3 has 18 amino acids. Germline CDR1 is MNHNS and CDR2 is SASEGT. Trimming cost V 0 bases and J 4 bases; bases outside gene matches: 13. For the CDR3, the DNA is TGTGCCAGCAGTGAAGCGGGTTCGAAGCGGGGGCAGGGAGAGACCCAGTACTTC. Protein product: CASSEAGSKRGQGETQYF.

The CDR3 DNA reads TGTGCCAGCAGCCCCACTAGCGGGGGCCCTAGGGGGGTAGATACGCAGTATTTT. Translating gives CASSPTSGGPRGVDTQYF. The V and J genes are TRBV5-4 and TRBJ2-3, with 11 nucleotides matching TRBD2. This CDR3 is built from 18 residues. Losses at the gene ends were 4 bases for V and 5 bases for J; bases not matched to a gene: 15. Germline V gene data show CDR1 as SGHNT and CDR2 as YYREEE (reference sequence).

V and J are TRBV4-2 and TRBJ1-2; the D is unclear. Per germline, CDR1 LGHNA and CDR2 YNFKEQ. Trimming removed 1 base from V and 6 bases from J, with 9 bases in between. The CDR3 is 13 residues long. The CDR3 nucleotides read TGTGCCAGCAGCCAAGGCACAGTAAATGGCTACACCTTC. It is translated as CASSQGTVNGYTF.

The V gene is TRBV5-1, the J gene TRBJ1-2; TRBD1 aligns across 8 bases. The CDR3 contains 13 residues. Germline CDR1 is SGHRS and CDR2 is YFSETQ. The V gene end was trimmed by 4 bases and the J gene end by 6 bases; junction bases not matched to a gene: 5. The chain's CDR3 is CASSVQGGDGYTF. CDR3 nucleotides: TGCGCCAGCAGCGTACAGGGGGGAGATGGCTACACCTTC. The variable domain in full, completed from reference TRBV5-1 and TRBJ1-2, reads KAGVTQTPRYLIKTRGQQVTLSCSPISGHRSVSWYQQTPGQGLQFLFEYFSETQRNKGNFPGRFSGRQFSNSRSEMNVSTLELGDSALYLCASSVQGGDGYTFGSGTRLTVV.

A few counts support this clone. The rearrangement links TRBV7-6 to TRBJ1-1; maybe TRBD1 (5 bases). The CDR3 is 14 amino acids. V lost 5 bases to trimming and J lost 1 base, with 11 bases between them. CDR1 and CDR2 from the germline V gene are SGHVS and FNYEAQ. This CDR3 reads CASSPGHSNTEAFF. CDR3 nucleotides: TGTGCCAGCAGCCCTGGACATTCGAACACTGAAGCTTTCTTT.

The rearrangement links TRBV29-1 to TRBJ2-2; D is perhaps TRBD2 (6 bases). Per germline, CDR1 SQVTM and CDR2 ANQGSEA. Trimming took 6 bases from V and 4 from J, leaving 18 bases between them. The CDR3 loop spans 15 amino acids. CDR3 sequence: CSVVEGGFSTGELFF. The CDR3 DNA sequence: TGCAGCGTCGTGGAGGGCGGATTTAGCACCGGGGAGCTGTTTTTT.

The V and J genes are TRBV7-9 and TRBJ1-5; no definite D call. Germline CDR1 reads SEHNR; CDR2 reads FQNEAQ (reference sequence). The CDR3 covers 14 residues. Trimming took off 5 bases at V and 3 bases at J, with 11 bases between the two ends. CDR3 coding DNA: TGTGCCAGCAGCCCAAGCGGGAACAATCAGCCCCAGCATTTT. Translating gives CASSPSGNNQPQHF.

This rearrangement joins TRBV7-9 to TRBJ1-2; D remains ambiguous. CDR3 size: 14 residues. Trimming cost V 5 bases and J 4 bases, with 14 bases left between them. Germline CDR1 is SEHNR and CDR2 is FQNEAQ (reference sequence). The CDR3 coding sequence is TGTGCCAGCAGCCCCGGGGTAGTTTCCTATGGCTACACCTTC. This gives the protein CASSPGVVSYGYTF.

The chain couples TRBV4-1 to TRBJ1-2, with 10 positions matching TRBD1. Germline CDR1 is MGHRA and CDR2 is YSYEKL. The CDR3 totals 15 residues. V was clipped by 1 base and J by 4 bases; unmatched bases: 3. The CDR3 spells CASSQGQGASYGYTF. The CDR3 nucleotides are TGCGCCAGCAGCCAAGGACAGGGGGCGAGCTATGGCTACACCTTC.

The chain uses TRBV5-8 and TRBJ2-3; the match to TRBD2 covers 13 bases. The germline gives CDR1 SGHTS, CDR2 YDEGEE. Germline trimming cut 7 bases from V and 6 bases from J; bases unmatched to any gene: 8. The CDR3 is made up of 15 amino acids. The CDR3 region has the DNA TGTGCCAGCGCTACCGGACTAGCGGGAGTGGATACGCAGTATTTT. Translating it yields CASATGLAGVDTQYF.

V and J are TRBV5-6 and TRBJ2-1, with 8 bases identical to TRBD2. The V gene's germline CDR1 is SGHDT and CDR2 YYEEEE. V trimming: 5 bases; J trimming: 4 bases; junction bases outside the gene matches: 11. The CDR3 length is 16 residues. CDR3 sequence reads: CASRPGGGSGYNEQFF. The CDR3 bases are TGTGCCAGCAGGCCTGGCGGGGGGTCTGGGTACAATGAGCAGTTCTTC.

This clone showed up just once. The V gene is TRBV10-2, the J gene TRBJ2-1; 11 nucleotides agree with TRBD2. With 6 bases clipped from V and 9 bases from J, the junction kept 7 bases outside the gene matches. The CDR3 totals 14 residues. In germline, CDR1 is WSHSY, CDR2 SAAADI. Here the CDR3 reads CASSSNLAGGEQFF. The CDR3 DNA reads as TGCGCCAGCAGCAGCAACCTAGCGGGAGGTGAGCAGTTCTTC.

The rearrangement links TRBV19 to TRBJ1-1; D is perhaps TRBD1 (5 bases). This CDR3 has 11 residues. Germline CDR1 LNHDA, CDR2 SQIVND (reference sequence). V gave up 3 bases and J gave up 7 bases, with 6 bases separating them. This CDR3 reads CASSMGLEAFF. The DNA of the CDR3 is TGTGCCAGTAGTATGGGACTTGAAGCTTTCTTT.

The chain recombines TRBV5-1 with TRBJ2-3; TRBD1 matches at 7 bases. Germline loops: CDR1 SGHRS, CDR2 YFSETQ. This CDR3 contains 16 residues. The V and J ends lost 0 bases and 6 bases, in that order; junction bases with no gene match: 10. In DNA, the CDR3 is TGCGCCAGCAGCTTGGAAGGGACAGACCTAAGGGATACGCAGTATTTT. This translates into CASSLEGTDLRDTQYF.